This T cell receptor (beta chain) was sequenced during a study of blood T cells in healthy people across ages. Broader study findings: TCR beta diversity, measured per million T cells, fell in a roughly linear way with age. Estimates of diversity drawn from one million T cells were considered underestimates.

Primers used in a second PCR of about 7 to 12 cycles were a sample-barcoded 5' primer and a J-beta primer mix. TCRdb re-called the 5' RACE reads through MiXCR, storing one row per CDR3 protein. The sample lists about 620,000 distinct CDR3 sequences, under 25% occurring once. From germline, CDR1 is LNHNV and CDR2 YYDKDF (reference sequence). CDR3 length: 15 residues. Trimming stripped 1 base from V and 4 bases from J, with 11 bases between. In this sample, this clonotype turned up a few times. The target antigen is unknown. Sequencing was done on a sample of blood. The chain employs TRBV15 and TRBJ2-1; D perhaps matches TRBD2 (6 bases). The receptor was isolated from a man aged 65 to 85 in good health. CDR3 amino acids: CATSRGGGGYNEQFF. Here the CDR3 DNA reads TGTGCCACCAGCAGAGGGGGAGGCGGTTACAATGAGCAGTTCTTC.